Each of the 6 T cell receptor beta chains below was sequenced from the same sample in a study of blood T cell repertoires in COVID-19 (dated by TCRdb to the early 2020s). The library was built by means of the immunoSEQ multiplex PCR assay. The table comes from immuneACCESS by way of TCRdb, which keeps in-frame sequences with V and J called. Part of the clones is missing from these tables; in studies checked, under half for an unresolved V gene and the rest for unknown reasons. The sample profile shows some 320,000 clones; approximately 88% of them were found once. 6.9% of the sample goes to the ten largest clones. Material: peripheral blood. These receptor sequences come from a woman aged 25 to 39 who had recovered from COVID-19.

CDR3 DNA sequence: TGCGCCAGCAGCTTGGTCTTTATCGCGGGGGGGACCTACAATGAGCAGTTCTTC. Amino acids: CASSLVFIAGGTYNEQFF. The V gene is TRBV5-1, the J gene TRBJ2-1; 9 positions match TRBD2. J lost 2 bases, V lost 0 bases, and 9 bases had no gene match. This CDR3 spans 18 amino acids. Per the germline V gene, CDR1 is SGHRS and CDR2 is YFSETQ.

The rearrangement joins TRBV4-1 to TRBJ1-6; no clear D. From germline, CDR1 is MGHRA and CDR2 YSYEKL. This CDR3 comprises 18 residues. V gave up 1 base and J gave up 7 bases, with 20 bases separating them. The CDR3 loop reads CASSQGHSRSTFNSPLHF. Here the CDR3 DNA reads TGCGCCAGCAGCCAAGGCCACAGCAGATCCACCTTCAATTCACCCCTCCACTTT.

The gene calls are TRBV15 and TRBJ1-5; D not resolved. The CDR3 covers 15 residues. V was shortened by 2 bases and J by 4 bases, with 12 bases between the two germline ends. Germline V lookup: CDR1 LNHNV, CDR2 YYDKDF (reference sequence). This CDR3 reads CATSRSTQVNQPQHF. The CDR3, as DNA: TGTGCCACCAGCAGATCAACTCAGGTGAATCAGCCCCAGCATTTT.

The chain employs TRBV6-5 and TRBJ2-7; 7 nucleotides line up with TRBD1. The germline V gene has CDR1 MNHEY and CDR2 SVGAGI. With 4 bases clipped from V and 4 bases from J, the junction kept 13 bases outside the gene matches. There are 16 residues in the CDR3. In nucleotides, the CDR3 is TGTGCCAGCAGTTCCTCGATAATTGGGACAGAATACGAGCAGTACTTC. Protein: CASSSSIIGTEYEQYF.

Here the CDR3 reads CASTYGQQETQYF. CDR3 nucleotides: TGTGCCAGCACCTACGGACAGCAAGAGACCCAGTACTTC. The J gene is TRBJ2-5, the V gene TRBV7-9; tentative D call: TRBD1 (6 bases). The CDR3 runs to 13 residues. CDR1 SEHNR and CDR2 FQNEAQ come from the germline V gene (reference sequence). Between the trimmed V and J ends, which lost 7 bases and 2 bases, there was a span of 11 bases.

The rearrangement joins TRBV2 to TRBJ2-7, with TRBD2 matching 10 bases. CDR1 SNHLY and CDR2 FYNNEI come from the germline V gene. V trimming: 6 bases; J trimming: 2 bases; junction bases outside the gene matches: 19. CDR3 size: 19 residues. The CDR3 loop is CASRRVQWASGGLTYEQYF. The CDR3 DNA follows: TGTGCCAGCAGGAGGGTTCAGTGGGCTAGCGGGGGCTTAACCTACGAGCAGTACTTC.